This entry concerns a single T cell receptor beta chain. Generated by immunoSEQ multiplex PCR, the TCRdb table keeps only in-frame clones and is missing some. Here the sample spans 100,000 to 110,000 clones, about 89% being singletons. Germline V gene data show CDR1 as SGHVS and CDR2 as FQNEAQ. Deletions cut 6 bases from V and 9 bases from J, with 9 bases between. The CDR3 contains 11 residues. This specimen belongs to a study of OX40 agonist ivuxolimab in advanced cancers. The overall study: Ivuxolimab, an agonistic anti-OX40 (CD134) antibody, was given to patients. Of the participants, approximately 40% had some prior anti-PD-1, anti-PD-L1 or anti-CTLA-4 therapy, which was allowed. One patient with hepatocellular carcinoma and two with cutaneous melanoma, three in all, had partial responses.

Patients were ruled out by autoimmune disease history or systemic immunosuppression. This clonotype was obtained from an adult with an advanced solid tumor such as melanoma, head and neck, liver or kidney cancer. The V gene is TRBV7-8, the J gene TRBJ2-1, with D unclear. Sequencing was performed on CD4+ or CD8+ T cells sorted from blood, taken in a trial of the OX40 agonist ivuxolimab. The CDR3 nucleotides are TGTGCCAGCAGTCGCGCCTTTGAGCAGTTCTTC. This gives the protein CASSRAFEQFF.